One sample yielded the 20 T cell receptor beta chains listed below, sequenced in a study of blood T cell repertoires in COVID-19. Method: immunoSEQ multiplex PCR; TCRdb's copy keeps in-frame clones and lacks some. The repertoire consists of 80,000 to 100,000 clones, with approximately 80% occurring once and the leading ten covering approximately 15%. The sample consisted of peripheral blood. The receptor set was obtained from a human donor in a cohort sampled during active COVID-19.

This sequence joins TRBV4-2 and TRBJ2-6; D possibly corresponds to TRBD2 (5 bases). Trimming shortened V by 0 bases and J by 2 bases, and 11 bases separated the two germline ends. In germline, CDR1 is LGHNA, CDR2 YNFKEQ. This CDR3 region has 17 residues. This CDR3 is CASSQDGLAAGANVLTF. The CDR3 nucleotides read TGTGCCAGCAGCCAAGATGGGCTAGCTGCTGGGGCCAACGTCCTGACTTTC.

The chain couples TRBV28 to TRBJ1-1, with 8 nucleotides matching TRBD1. The CDR3 loop spans 15 amino acids. V dropped 1 base and J dropped 2; count of bases not matched to a gene: 3. CDR1 is MDHEN and CDR2 is SYDVKM in the germline V gene. The CDR3 coding sequence is TGTGCCAGCAGTTTATTTACAGGGGGAAACACTGAAGCTTTCTTT. It codes for CASSLFTGGNTEAFF.

The chain links TRBV5-1 to TRBJ2-1, with 7 bases that match TRBD2. The CDR3 is 15 residues long. J lost 9 bases, V lost 0 bases, and 9 bases had no gene match. Germline V lookup: CDR1 SGHRS, CDR2 YFSETQ. CDR3 DNA: TGCGCCAGCAGCTTGGTTTTGTCCTCGGGGGGTGAGCAGTTCTTC. Translating gives CASSLVLSSGGEQFF. Together with reference TRBV5-1 and TRBJ2-1, the CDR3 gives the full variable domain: KAGVTQTPRYLIKTRGQQVTLSCSPISGHRSVSWYQQTPGQGLQFLFEYFSETQRNKGNFPGRFSGRQFSNSRSEMNVSTLELGDSALYLCASSLVLSSGGEQFFGPGTRLTVL.

The gene calls are TRBV11-3 and TRBJ2-2, with unresolved D. This CDR3 has 12 amino acids. The V end lost 2 bases, the J end lost 7 bases, and 5 bases lay between the germline ends. CDR1 SGHNT and CDR2 YENEEA come from the germline V gene. The DNA of the CDR3 is TGTGCCAGCAGCTTAACCTACGGGGAGCTGTTTTTT. Encoded protein: CASSLTYGELFF. Using reference TRBV11-3 and TRBJ2-2 for the parts outside the CDR3, the full variable domain is EAGVVQSPRYKIIEKKQPVAFWCNPISGHNTLYWYLQNLGQGPELLIRYENEEAVDDSQLPKDRFSAERLKGVDSTLKIQPAELGDSAVYLCASSLTYGELFFGEGSRLTVL.

The V and J genes are TRBV18 and TRBJ2-7; D is perhaps TRBD2 (6 bases). Trimming took off 6 bases at V and 5 bases at J, with 20 bases between the two ends. Per the germline V gene, CDR1 is KGHSH and CDR2 is LQKENI. CDR3 size: 15 residues. The CDR3 DNA sequence: TGTGCCAGCTCCCCTACAGGAGCGGGCGGAAACGAGCAGTACTTC. Its translation: CASSPTGAGGNEQYF.

The chain employs TRBV2 and TRBJ2-7; D might be TRBD1 (5 bases). This CDR3 is built from 11 residues. Germline CDR1 and CDR2: SNHLY and FYNNEI. V lost 6 bases, J lost 8 bases, and 11 bases lay in between. The CDR3 bases are TGTGCCAGCAGATACGGACAACAGCAGTACTTC. Amino acid sequence: CASRYGQQQYF.

The genes are TRBV7-9 and TRBJ1-2, with a tentative D call TRBD1 (6 bases). The CDR3 has 15 residues. V was cut by 7 bases and J by 2 bases, with 17 bases left in between. Per the germline V gene, CDR1 is SEHNR and CDR2 is FQNEAQ (reference sequence). CDR3 residues: CASTLVGRGNYGYTF. As DNA, the CDR3 is TGTGCCAGCACCCTGGTAGGGAGGGGGAACTATGGCTACACCTTC.

The V gene is TRBV27, the J gene TRBJ2-1; weak D call: TRBD2 (6 bases). Germline CDR1 reads MNHEY; CDR2 reads SMNVEV (reference sequence). With 4 bases removed from V and 6 bases from J, the gap between germline ends came to 13 bases. The length of the CDR3 is 14 residues. CDR3 coding DNA: TGTGCCAGCAGTTCCGGACTATCCCTCAATGAGCAGTTCTTC. Its protein product is CASSSGLSLNEQFF.

The rearrangement uses TRBV5-4 and TRBJ2-2; D possibly corresponds to TRBD1 (5 bases). Trimming shortened V by 2 bases and J by 1 base, and 9 bases separated the two germline ends. CDR3 size: 15 residues. Germline loops: CDR1 SGHNT, CDR2 YYREEE (reference sequence). CDR3 protein: CASSFPDRNTGELFF. The CDR3 DNA sequence: TGTGCCAGCAGCTTTCCAGACAGGAACACCGGGGAGCTGTTTTTT.

The genes are TRBV24-1 and TRBJ2-1; the match to TRBD2 covers 8 bases. The junction had 9 bases not matched to a gene; V was cut back by 10 bases and J by 5 bases. Germline CDR1 is KGHDR and CDR2 is SFDVKD. There are 14 residues in the CDR3. CDR3 sequence reads: CATGVKAGDNEQFF. The CDR3 DNA sequence: TGTGCCACAGGGGTTAAAGCGGGAGACAATGAGCAGTTCTTC.

The rearrangement uses TRBV3-1 (or the pseudogene TRBV3-2) and TRBJ1-5, with TRBD1 as a possible D gene (5 bases). Trimming cost V 4 bases and J 4 bases, with 11 bases left between them. Germline V CDR1 and CDR2: LGHDT, YNNKEL (reference sequence). The CDR3 totals 14 residues. DNA of the CDR3: TGTGCCAGCAGCCCCTCAGGGTTGAATCAGCCCCAGCATTTT. It codes for CASSPSGLNQPQHF.

The count of this clone is one. The rearrangement links TRBV29-1 to TRBJ2-7; no clear D gene. The V gene lost 5 bases and the J gene lost 0 bases, with 8 bases spanning the gap. This CDR3 region has 12 residues. Germline V gives CDR1 SQVTM, CDR2 ANQGSEA. In nucleotides, the CDR3 is TGCAGCGTTACGGTGAGCTCCTACGAGCAGTACTTC. Amino acid sequence: CSVTVSSYEQYF.

The chain employs TRBV28 and TRBJ2-7, with D unresolved. The CDR3 has 12 amino acids. With 7 bases removed from V and 1 base from J, the gap between germline ends came to 8 bases. From germline, CDR1 is MDHEN and CDR2 SYDVKM. The chain's CDR3 is CASNSGSYEQYF. The CDR3 coding sequence is TGTGCCAGCAACTCAGGATCCTACGAGCAGTACTTC.

A remark on this clone: Other DNA variants within this sample encode the same CDR3. The J gene is TRBJ1-5, the V gene TRBV28; D is possibly TRBD1 (5 bases). Germline V gene lookup returns CDR1 MDHEN and CDR2 SYDVKM. Trimming pared 6 bases from V and 6 bases from J, leaving 9 bases between. The CDR3 extends over 12 amino acids. CDR3 sequence reads: CASRQGSQPQHF. As DNA, the CDR3 is TGTGCCAGCAGGCAGGGATCTCAGCCCCAGCATTTT.

This chain joins TRBV18 and TRBJ1-5; TRBD1 aligns across 9 bases. This CDR3 is built from 14 residues. Germline CDR1 KGHSH, CDR2 LQKENI. V lost 7 bases and J lost 3; bases outside the gene matches: 4. For the CDR3, the DNA is TGTGCCAGCTGCCGGACAGGGGTCAATCAGCCCCAGCATTTT. Translation: CASCRTGVNQPQHF.

This clone was observed many times. The J gene is TRBJ2-7, the V gene TRBV28; 8 bases are shared with TRBD2. Germline V gene data show CDR1 as MDHEN and CDR2 as SYDVKM. The CDR3 is 13 amino acids. J was trimmed by 6 bases and V by 6 bases; bases with no gene match: 7. The CDR3 DNA reads TGTGCCAGCAGGAGCGGGAGTATGAGCGAGCAGTACTTC. Its protein product is CASRSGSMSEQYF.

In this sample, this clone turned up many times. The J gene is TRBJ2-7, the V gene TRBV6-5, with TRBD2 as a possible D gene (6 bases). Germline V gene sequence: CDR1 MNHEY, CDR2 SVGAGI. V lost 2 bases, J lost 2 bases, and 10 bases lay in between. The length of the CDR3 is 14 residues. The CDR3 coding sequence is TGTGCCAGCAGTTACCGCCGGAGGGCCTACGAGCAGTACTTC. Encoded protein: CASSYRRRAYEQYF.

This clone was detected only a few times. The rearrangement links TRBV30 to TRBJ1-3; 8 nucleotides line up with TRBD1. CDR3 length equals 16 residues. Germline V lookup: CDR1 GTSNPN, CDR2 SVGIG (reference sequence). With 1 base clipped from V and 4 bases from J, the junction kept 9 bases outside the gene matches. In nucleotides, the CDR3 is TGTGCCTGGAGTGGAATTGCCAGGGGGCTGGGAAACACCATATATTTT. Its translation is CAWSGIARGLGNTIYF. Based on the CDR3 plus reference TRBV30 and TRBJ1-3, the full variable domain is SQTIHQWPATLVQPVGSPLSLECTVEGTSNPNLYWYRQAAGRGLQLLFYSVGIGQISSEVPQNLSASRPQDRQFILSSKKLLLSDSGFYLCAWSGIARGLGNTIYFGEGSWLTVV.

This chain links TRBV6-4 with TRBJ2-2, with D possibly matching TRBD1 (6 bases). The CDR3 has 16 amino acids. Germline CDR1 reads MRHNA; CDR2 reads SNTAGT. Trimming pared 4 bases from V and 1 base from J, leaving 13 bases between. The CDR3, as DNA: TGTGCCAGCAGTGCACAGGGTGTGGGGAACACCGGGGAGCTGTTTTTT. Its protein product is CASSAQGVGNTGELFF.

The chain combines TRBV14 with TRBJ1-4, with a tentative D call TRBD1 (6 bases). The V gene lost 4 bases and the J gene lost 7 bases, with 16 bases spanning the gap. The CDR3 covers 15 residues. Germline CDR1 is SGHDN and CDR2 is FVKESK. The CDR3 spells CASSLGQSRGEKLFF. Written as DNA, the CDR3 is TGTGCCAGCAGCCTAGGACAGTCCAGGGGTGAAAAACTGTTTTTT. Looking up the rest from reference TRBV14 and TRBJ1-4 gives the full variable domain: EAGVTQFPSHSVIEKGQTVTLRCDPISGHDNLYWYRRVMGKEIKFLLHFVKESKQDESGMPNNRFLAERTGGTYSTLKVQPAELEDSGVYFCASSLGQSRGEKLFFGSGTQLSVL.